The rows below give T cell receptor beta chains drawn from one sample of a study of blood T cells in healthy people across ages. MiXCR, applied by TCRdb to the 5' RACE reads, yields one record per CDR3 protein. Of about 1.4 million distinct CDR3 sequences in the sample, roughly 59% were seen once. Sequenced input: blood. The receptor set was obtained from a man younger than 35 in good health. CDR3s leave out the opening cysteine and the closing phenylalanine or tryptophan. D genes are given only for firm matches.

>TRBV6-6|TRBD1|TRBJ1-4
ASNRPQGATNEKLF
>TRBV20-1|TRBD2|TRBJ2-3
SARDLAGGNTDTQY
>TRBV29-1|TRBD1|TRBJ1-2
SVATGGTYGYT
>TRBV20-1|.|TRBJ1-1
STNRDGNTEAF
>TRBV2|.|TRBJ1-1
ATEGPGDTEAF
>TRBV5-1|TRBD1|.
ASSEQGAFSYEQY
>TRBV20-1|.|TRBJ1-3
SARAWGTGNTIY
>TRBV20-1|TRBD1|.
SATGTDYYEQY
>TRBV29-1|.|TRBJ2-1
SVEKAGSYNEQF
>TRBV11-2|.|TRBJ2-7
ASSLGAFGYEQY
>TRBV20-1|TRBD1|TRBJ1-6
SARPTQGRDNSPLH
>TRBV4-1|.|TRBJ1-5
ASSLVGYSNQPQH
>TRBV7-9|.|TRBJ2-7
ASSPNTYEQY
>TRBV7-9|TRBD1|TRBJ1-2
ASSLDRVIGYT
>TRBV7-2|TRBD1|TRBJ1-2
ASSFGQADYGYT
>TRBV28|.|TRBJ1-1
ASTNRGHLNTEAF
>TRBV6-9|.|TRBJ2-3
ASPPRASDTDTQY
>TRBV12-3/TRBV12-4|.|TRBJ2-7
ASSAGGTASTYEQY
>TRBV20-1|TRBD2|TRBJ2-3
SARVSGSADTQY
>TRBV29-1|TRBD1|TRBJ1-2
SVKKQGPANYGYT
>TRBV5-4|.|TRBJ2-3
ASSSDQRGTQY
>TRBV20-1|TRBD1|.
SARDGTGWDEQY
>TRBV20-1|.|TRBJ2-5
SAREGPAPQETQY
>TRBV2|.|TRBJ2-3
ASQWSFADTQY
>TRBV5-8|.|TRBJ2-7
ASFRAYEQY
>TRBV4-1|.|TRBJ2-3
ASSIRGAASTDTQY
>TRBV20-1|.|TRBJ2-2
SAPKYVSGELF
>TRBV10-1|TRBD2|TRBJ2-7
ASGFGLAGEQY
>TRBV5-5|.|TRBJ2-7
ASSIPASASYEQY
>TRBV29-1|.|TRBJ1-2
SVAARGGYGYT
>TRBV29-1|TRBD1|TRBJ1-5
SVGDSTNQPQH
>TRBV29-1|.|TRBJ1-1
SVEYRGKTEAF
>TRBV18|TRBD1|TRBJ2-7
ASSPEDRVRPYEQY
>TRBV28|.|TRBJ2-7
ASRGREYEQY
>TRBV14|.|TRBJ2-3
ASSQVGDVVADTQY
>TRBV20-1|.|TRBJ2-7
SARDPASSGRNYEQY
>TRBV7-6|TRBD1|TRBJ2-5
ASSVWDSQETQY
>TRBV28|.|TRBJ2-3
ASSWSSTDTQY
>TRBV2|TRBD2|TRBJ2-5
ASSGGGYETQY
>TRBV7-2|TRBD2|TRBJ2-3
ASSSGGTSGEGTQY
>TRBV28|.|TRBJ1-6
ASSSLSSLLH
>TRBV4-1|.|TRBJ1-5
ASSQGADKPNQPQH
>TRBV5-6|TRBD1|TRBJ2-7
ASSPGQDVFYEQY
>TRBV29-1|TRBD1|TRBJ1-5
SVEKDRGGYQPQH
>TRBV7-9|.|TRBJ1-1
ASSDLTTGNTEAF
>TRBV10-3|TRBD2|TRBJ2-5
AISEWLAGETQY
>TRBV20-1|.|TRBJ2-7
SARGPGVYEQY
>TRBV21-1|.|TRBJ2-6
ASSKSPRDRISGANVLT
>TRBV20-1|.|TRBJ2-5
SATDRSLRQY
>TRBV6-5|.|TRBJ1-5
ASSEGLLNQPQH
>TRBV29-1|TRBD1|TRBJ2-5
SVTGTGIQETQY
>TRBV7-2|.|TRBJ1-2
ASSSSGHSYGYT
>TRBV12-3/TRBV12-4|TRBD1|TRBJ1-1
ASTTDRGVIDTEAF
>TRBV20-1|.|TRBJ1-1
SARALFREAF
>TRBV13|.|TRBJ1-1
ASSIRKQGFENTEAF
>TRBV4-2|.|TRBJ2-2
ASSQEGWERRLGELF
>TRBV19|.|TRBJ2-7
ASSMGPTLYEQY